This T cell receptor beta chain derives from a study of cytomegalovirus exposure and HLA in healthy donors. It was with 60 Vbeta and 13 Jbeta primers that the PCR ran. Per the original data handling: Later, some 75 million unique TCR beta chains were counted in an analysis, and some 10 million of them were shared. Assay: immunoSEQ multiplex PCR; the TCRdb copy retains only in-frame clones and omits some. V and J calls and clone size are given by that table; D and trimming were obtained from the DNA. This table has around 150,000 clones, around 80% appearing once. As concerns this clone: The antigen remains unidentified.

CDR1 is GTSNPN, CDR2 SVGIG, per germline (reference sequence). The CDR3 has 17 residues. The V and J ends lost 2 bases and 4 bases, in that order; junction bases with no gene match: 11. The study's findings and limits: Later analysis identified 16,000 or so TCR beta sequences associated with HLA alleles, using a false discovery rate threshold of 0.05. The study had only CMV serostatus as immune exposure information.

Donors in the study were healthy people who gave bone marrow. The chain combines TRBV30 with TRBJ2-3; 11 bases match TRBD2. The specimen was PBMCs. This sequence was found in a man in his thirties or forties in good health. Here the CDR3 reads CAWSFPTSGISADTQYF. The CDR3 region has the DNA TGTGCCTGGAGTTTTCCGACTAGCGGGATTAGTGCAGATACGCAGTATTTT.